This T cell receptor (beta chain) was found in a study of T-cell memory formation after mild COVID-19. Notes on the study in general: Later expanders leaned CD4+, whereas clones that contracted between day 15 and 85 were balanced CD4/CD8. CD4+ contracting clones lay mainly in CM and EM, CD8+ ones in EMRA. Specificity for SARS-CoV-2 was not confirmed among the second-wave clones peaking on day 37.

TCRdb called the 5' RACE reads again in MiXCR, with one record for every CDR3 protein. In the table there are 540,000 or so distinct CDR3 sequences, just over 20% of which are singletons. CDR1 and CDR2 (germline): MGHRA, YSYEKL. There are 16 residues in the CDR3. The V segment lost 3 bases and the J segment 1 base; nucleotides outside the gene matches: 7. As to this clonotype: Antigen unknown.

This rearrangement joins TRBV4-1 to TRBJ2-7; 9 bases line up with TRBD2. Sample: PBMCs or a T cell subset sorted from them (not recorded which). The TCR comes from an adult woman who had mild COVID-19 (a few samples of this study predate the infection). Cell type and time point are not known. The CDR3 bases are TGCGCCAGCAGCCAGTCAGCGGGAGGCTCGTCCTACGAGCAGTACTTC. It specifies CASSQSAGGSSYEQYF.